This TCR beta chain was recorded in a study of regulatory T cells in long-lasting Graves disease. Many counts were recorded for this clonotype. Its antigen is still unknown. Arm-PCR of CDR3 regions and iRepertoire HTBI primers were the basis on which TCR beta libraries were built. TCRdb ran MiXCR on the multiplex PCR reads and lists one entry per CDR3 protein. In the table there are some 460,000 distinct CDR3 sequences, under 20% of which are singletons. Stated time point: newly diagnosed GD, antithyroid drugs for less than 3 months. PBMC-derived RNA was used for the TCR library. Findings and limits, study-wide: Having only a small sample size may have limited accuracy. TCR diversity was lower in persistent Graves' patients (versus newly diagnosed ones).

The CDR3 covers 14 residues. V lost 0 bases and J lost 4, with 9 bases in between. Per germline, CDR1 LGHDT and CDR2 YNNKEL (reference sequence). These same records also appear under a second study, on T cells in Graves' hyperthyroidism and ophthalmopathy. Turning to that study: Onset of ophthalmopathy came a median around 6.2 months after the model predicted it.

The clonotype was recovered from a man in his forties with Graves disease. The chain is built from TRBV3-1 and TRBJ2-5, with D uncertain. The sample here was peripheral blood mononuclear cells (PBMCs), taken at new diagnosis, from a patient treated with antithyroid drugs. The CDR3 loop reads CASSQDSGRETQYF. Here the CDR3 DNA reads TGTGCCAGCAGCCAAGATTCTGGCAGAGAGACCCAGTACTTC.